This T cell receptor (beta chain) was recorded in a study of CD8+ T cells in alopecia areata. For the study at large: The study gave treated patients oral tofacitinib at 5 to 10 mg twice daily.

This clone has just a few counts. The antigen is not known. In each case, RNA was isolated and then reverse transcribed into cDNA as the sequencing template. TCRdb's copy holds only in-frame clones and misses some; the assay was immunoSEQ multiplex PCR. The sample lists roughly 120,000 clones, about two fifths occurring once. This CDR3 has 14 amino acids. CDR1 SQVTM and CDR2 ANQGSEA come from the germline V gene. V lost 6 bases, J lost 2 bases, and 4 bases stayed unmatched. Study outcomes and limitations: Clonality in lesional scalp, especially alopecia totalis/universalis, exceeded that of normal scalp.

Lesional scalp punch biopsies and peripheral blood came from alopecia areata patients. The specimen was CD4+ T cells sorted from blood. V usage is TRBV29-1 and J usage is TRBJ2-5; TRBD1 agrees at 12 bases. The origin of this receptor is a human donor with alopecia areata. The CDR3 here is CSVEGQGAQETQYF. DNA for the CDR3: TGCAGCGTGGAGGGACAGGGGGCACAAGAGACCCAGTACTTC.